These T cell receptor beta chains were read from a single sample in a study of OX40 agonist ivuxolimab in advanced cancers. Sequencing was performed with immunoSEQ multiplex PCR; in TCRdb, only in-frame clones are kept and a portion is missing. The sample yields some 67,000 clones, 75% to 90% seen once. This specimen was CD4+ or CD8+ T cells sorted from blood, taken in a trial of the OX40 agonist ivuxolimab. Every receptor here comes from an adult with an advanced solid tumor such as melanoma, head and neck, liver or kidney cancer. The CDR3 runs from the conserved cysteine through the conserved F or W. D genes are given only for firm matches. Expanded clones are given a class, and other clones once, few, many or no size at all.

TGCGCCAGCAGCTTCCGCGGTAACACTGAAGCTTTCTTT CASSFRGNTEAFF TRBV5-1 - TRBJ1-1 -
TGTGCCAGCAGGTCGGGACTAGCCCTACTCAATGAGCAGTTCTTC CASRSGLALLNEQFF TRBV6-5 - TRBJ2-1 TRBD2
TGTGCCAGCAGCGGGGGACTAGCGGGAACCGGGGAGCTGTTTTTT CASSGGLAGTGELFF TRBV9 - TRBJ2-2 TRBD2
TGTGCCACGGGAGTTCAGATAGCGAACACCGGGGAGCTGTTTTTT CATGVQIANTGELFF TRBV7-9 few TRBJ2-2 -
TGTGCCACCAGCAGAGGCCGGGACACTTCCTACGAGCAGTACTTC CATSRGRDTSYEQYF TRBV15 - TRBJ2-7 -
TGTGCCTGGACCGGACAGGGTAACACTGAAGCTTTCTTT CAWTGQGNTEAFF TRBV30 - TRBJ1-1 TRBD1
TGTGCCAGCAGCGCAGTGGGGAGGTCAACTAATGAAAAACTGTTTTTT CASSAVGRSTNEKLFF TRBV5-6 - TRBJ1-4 -
TGTGCCAGCAGCCAGTCCTGGGGGATTTCAGATACGCAGTATTTT CASSQSWGISDTQYF TRBV4-2 - TRBJ2-3 -
TGTGCCAGCAGTTACTCCGGGGGAAGAGGAAACACCATATATTTT CASSYSGGRGNTIYF TRBV6-5 - TRBJ1-3 -
TGTGCCTGGACCCCTAATGGGGGAGGGACCTATAATTCACCCCTCCACTTT CAWTPNGGGTYNSPLHF TRBV30 - TRBJ1-6 -
TGTGCCATCAGTGAAGGGACAGGGTTAGAGTTAGCTTTCTTT CAISEGTGLELAFF TRBV10-3 - TRBJ1-1 TRBD1
TGTGCCAGCAGTTACTCGGGGCCCCTCTATGGCTACACCTTC CASSYSGPLYGYTF TRBV6-5 - TRBJ1-2 -
TGTGCCAGTACCGTCGACAGGGTGGTTACTGAAGCTTTCTTT CASTVDRVVTEAFF TRBV19 - TRBJ1-1 TRBD1
TGTGCCAGCAGTTACTCCCGCACCTACGAGCAGTACTTC CASSYSRTYEQYF TRBV6-5 once TRBJ2-7 -
TGTGCCAGCAGTTTGGCAGGGTCCTATGGCTACACCTTC CASSLAGSYGYTF TRBV27 - TRBJ1-2 -
TGTGCCAGTGGGAGGGACTATGGCTACACCTTC CASGRDYGYTF TRBV6-5 - TRBJ1-2 -
TGTGCCAGCAGTTTACGCGACAGGGGCAGCTATGGCTACACCTTC CASSLRDRGSYGYTF TRBV27 - TRBJ1-2 TRBD1
TGTGCCAGCAGCTTAGGACTAGCGGGGGGGCGAGATGAGCAGTTCTTC CASSLGLAGGRDEQFF TRBV11-3 - TRBJ2-1 TRBD2
TGTGCCACCTTCGACTCGGGGGACGGCGGCTATGGCTACACCTTC CATFDSGDGGYGYTF TRBV28 - TRBJ1-2 -
TGTGCCATCAGTGAGGGGACAGGGGCGTATGGCTACACCTTC CAISEGTGAYGYTF TRBV10-3 - TRBJ1-2 TRBD1
TGCAGCGTTGAAGGTATGAACACTGAAGCTTTCTTT CSVEGMNTEAFF TRBV29-1 - TRBJ1-1 -
TGTGCCTGGAGTGACCCCTCCCGCGGATCCTACGAGCAGTACTTC CAWSDPSRGSYEQYF TRBV30 - TRBJ2-7 -
TGTGCCAGCAGCTTAGGGACAGGTCCCAACTACGAGCAGTACTTC CASSLGTGPNYEQYF TRBV7-2 - TRBJ2-7 TRBD1
TGTGCCAGCAGCTTAGAAGGTTCACCCCTCCACTTT CASSLEGSPLHF TRBV7-2 - TRBJ1-6 -
TGTGCCAGCAGCGACTACGGGACAGGGAACTACGAGCAGTACTTC CASSDYGTGNYEQYF TRBV9 - TRBJ2-7 TRBD1
TGTGCCAGCAGTTACTCAGGACTCGACATCGGCGAGCAGTACTTC CASSYSGLDIGEQYF TRBV6-5 - TRBJ2-7 -
TGTGCCAGCAGCCCGCAGGGTGCCAGCAATCAGCCCCAGCATTTT CASSPQGASNQPQHF TRBV9 few TRBJ1-5 -
TGTGCCAGCAGCTTGGCCAGACAAAACACTGAAGCTTTCTTT CASSLARQNTEAFF TRBV5-5 - TRBJ1-1 -
TGTGCCAGCAGCCCGCGCACGGGACTCCCCATCCTGTTCTTC CASSPRTGLPILFF TRBV9 - TRBJ2-1 -
TGTGCTACCACTTCAGGGCCTGGAAACACCATATATTTT CATTSGPGNTIYF TRBV27 - TRBJ1-3 -
TGTGCCAGCAGGCTCGGACAGGCAACAGATACGCAGTATTTT CASRLGQATDTQYF TRBV7-9 - TRBJ2-3 TRBD1
TGTGCCAGCAGTTTGTGGGGGGAAGCTTTCTTT CASSLWGEAFF TRBV5-4 - TRBJ1-1 -
TGTGCCACCAAACCGGGACTGGGGAGCTCCTACAATGAGCAGTTCTTC CATKPGLGSSYNEQFF TRBV11-2 - TRBJ2-1 -
TGTGCCAGCTCACCACCCTCCGAGACAGGGGATGGCTACACCTTC CASSPPSETGDGYTF TRBV18 - TRBJ1-2 TRBD1
TGTGCCAGCTCACCGTACAGTCCCCAAGGGCCCCAGCATTTT CASSPYSPQGPQHF TRBV18 - TRBJ1-5 -
TGTGCCAGCAGTTTTCTTGTGGAGAATGGCGGGGAGCTGTTTTTT CASSFLVENGGELFF TRBV27 - TRBJ2-2 -
TGTGCCTCCGTGTCAGGAATCCTAGCGGGAGGCAGAGATACGCAGTATTTT CASVSGILAGGRDTQYF TRBV2 - TRBJ2-3 TRBD2
TGTGCCAGCAGCCGAGAACAGGGGGGGACTGAAGCTTTCTTT CASSREQGGTEAFF TRBV14 - TRBJ1-1 TRBD1
TGTGCCAGCAGCCTAGCGGGGGGAGAAAAAGAGACCCAGTACTTC CASSLAGGEKETQYF TRBV28 - TRBJ2-5 TRBD2
TGTGCCACCAGGGACAGTCCTCATAACAATGAGCAGTTCTTC CATRDSPHNNEQFF TRBV7-2 - TRBJ2-1 TRBD1